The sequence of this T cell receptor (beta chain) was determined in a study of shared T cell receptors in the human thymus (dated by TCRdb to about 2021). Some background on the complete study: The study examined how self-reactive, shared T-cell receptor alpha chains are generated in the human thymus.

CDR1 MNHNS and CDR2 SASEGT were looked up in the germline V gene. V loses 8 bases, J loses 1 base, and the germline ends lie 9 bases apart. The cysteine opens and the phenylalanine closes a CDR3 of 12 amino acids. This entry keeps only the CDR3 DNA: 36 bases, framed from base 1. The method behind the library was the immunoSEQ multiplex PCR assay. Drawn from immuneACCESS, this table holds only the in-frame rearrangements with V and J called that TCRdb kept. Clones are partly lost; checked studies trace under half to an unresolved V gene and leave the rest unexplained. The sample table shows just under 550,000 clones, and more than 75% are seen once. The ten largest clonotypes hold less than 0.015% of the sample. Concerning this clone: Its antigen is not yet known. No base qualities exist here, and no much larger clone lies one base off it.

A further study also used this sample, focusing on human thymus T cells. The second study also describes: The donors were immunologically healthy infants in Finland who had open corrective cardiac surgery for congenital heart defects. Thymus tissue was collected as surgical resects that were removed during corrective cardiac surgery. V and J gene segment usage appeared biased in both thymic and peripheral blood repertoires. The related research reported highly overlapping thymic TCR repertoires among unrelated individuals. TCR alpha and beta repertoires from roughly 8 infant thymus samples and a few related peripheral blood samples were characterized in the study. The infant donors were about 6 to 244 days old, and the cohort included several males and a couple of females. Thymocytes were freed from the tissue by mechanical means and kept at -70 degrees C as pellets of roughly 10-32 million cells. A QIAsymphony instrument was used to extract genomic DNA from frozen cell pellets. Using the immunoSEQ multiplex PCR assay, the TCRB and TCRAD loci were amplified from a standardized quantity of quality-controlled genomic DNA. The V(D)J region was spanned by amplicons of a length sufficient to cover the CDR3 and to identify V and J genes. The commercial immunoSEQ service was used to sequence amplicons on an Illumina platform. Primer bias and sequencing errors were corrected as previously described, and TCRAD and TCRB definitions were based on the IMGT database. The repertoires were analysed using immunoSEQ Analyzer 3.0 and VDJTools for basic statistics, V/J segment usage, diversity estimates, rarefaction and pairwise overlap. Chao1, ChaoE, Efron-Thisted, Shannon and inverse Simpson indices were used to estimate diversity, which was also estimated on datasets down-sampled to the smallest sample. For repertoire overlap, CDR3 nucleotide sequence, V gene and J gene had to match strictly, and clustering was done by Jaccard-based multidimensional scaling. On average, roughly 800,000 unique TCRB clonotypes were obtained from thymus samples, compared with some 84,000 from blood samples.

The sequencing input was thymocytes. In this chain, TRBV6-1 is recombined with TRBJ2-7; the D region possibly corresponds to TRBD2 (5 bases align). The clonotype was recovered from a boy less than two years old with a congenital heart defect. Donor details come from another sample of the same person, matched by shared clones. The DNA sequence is TGTGCCAGCGAGGACTGTTCCTACGAGCAGTACTTC. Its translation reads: CASEDCSYEQYF.